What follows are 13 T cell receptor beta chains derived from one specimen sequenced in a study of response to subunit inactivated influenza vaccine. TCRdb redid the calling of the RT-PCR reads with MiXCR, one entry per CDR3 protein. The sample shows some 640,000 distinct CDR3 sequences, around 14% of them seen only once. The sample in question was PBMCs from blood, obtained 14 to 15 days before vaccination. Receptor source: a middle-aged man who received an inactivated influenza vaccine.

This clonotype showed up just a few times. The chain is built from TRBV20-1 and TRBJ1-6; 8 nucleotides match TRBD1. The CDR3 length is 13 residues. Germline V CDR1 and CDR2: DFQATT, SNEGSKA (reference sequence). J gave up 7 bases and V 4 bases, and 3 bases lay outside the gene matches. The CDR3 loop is CSAKTGVNSPLHF. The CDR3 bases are TGCAGTGCTAAGACAGGGGTAAATTCACCCCTCCACTTT.

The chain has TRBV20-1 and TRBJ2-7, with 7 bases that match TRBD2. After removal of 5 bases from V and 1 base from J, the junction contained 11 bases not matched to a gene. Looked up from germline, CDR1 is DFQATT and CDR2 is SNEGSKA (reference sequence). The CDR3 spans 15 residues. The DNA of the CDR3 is TGCAGTGCTGGGCTTGGGGGGGGGTTTTCCTACGAGCAGTACTTC. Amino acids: CSAGLGGGFSYEQYF.

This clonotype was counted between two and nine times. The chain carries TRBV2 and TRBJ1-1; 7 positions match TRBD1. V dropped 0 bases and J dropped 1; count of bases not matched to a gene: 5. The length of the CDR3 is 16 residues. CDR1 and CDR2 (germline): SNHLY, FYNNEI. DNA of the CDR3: TGTGCCAGCAGTGAAGCGCTCGACAGGGCGAACACTGAAGCTTTCTTT. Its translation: CASSEALDRANTEAFF.

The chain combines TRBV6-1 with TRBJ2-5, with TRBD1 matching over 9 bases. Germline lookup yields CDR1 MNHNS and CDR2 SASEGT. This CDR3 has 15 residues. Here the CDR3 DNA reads TGTGCTACGCTAACCCCCAGGACAGGGGACGAGACCCAGTACTTC. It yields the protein CATLTPRTGDETQYF.

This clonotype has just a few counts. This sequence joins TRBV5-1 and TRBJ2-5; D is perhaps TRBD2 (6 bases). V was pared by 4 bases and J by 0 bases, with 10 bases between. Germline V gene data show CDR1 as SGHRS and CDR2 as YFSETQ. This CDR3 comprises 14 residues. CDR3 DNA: TGCGCCAGCAGCGGGGGGACGTACCAAGAGACCCAGTACTTC. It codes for CASSGGTYQETQYF.

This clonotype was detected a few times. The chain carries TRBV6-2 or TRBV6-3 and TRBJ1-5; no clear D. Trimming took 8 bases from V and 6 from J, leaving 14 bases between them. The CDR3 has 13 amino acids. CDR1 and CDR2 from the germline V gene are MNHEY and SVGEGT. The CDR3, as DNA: TGTGCCAGCGCAAGGGTTATCGCTCAGCCCCAGCATTTT. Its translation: CASARVIAQPQHF.

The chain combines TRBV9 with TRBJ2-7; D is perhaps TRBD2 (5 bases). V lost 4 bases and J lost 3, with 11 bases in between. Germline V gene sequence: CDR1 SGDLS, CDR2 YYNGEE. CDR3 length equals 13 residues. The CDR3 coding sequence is TGTGCCAGCAGCTCCTGGAGCGGCTACGAGCAGTACTTC. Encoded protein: CASSSWSGYEQYF.

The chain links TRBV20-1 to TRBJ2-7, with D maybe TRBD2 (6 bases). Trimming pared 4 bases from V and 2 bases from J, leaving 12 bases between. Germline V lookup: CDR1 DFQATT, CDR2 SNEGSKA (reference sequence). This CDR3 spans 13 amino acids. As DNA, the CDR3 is TGCAGTGCTATGGAGGGACCCCCCTACGAGCAGTACTTC. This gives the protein CSAMEGPPYEQYF.

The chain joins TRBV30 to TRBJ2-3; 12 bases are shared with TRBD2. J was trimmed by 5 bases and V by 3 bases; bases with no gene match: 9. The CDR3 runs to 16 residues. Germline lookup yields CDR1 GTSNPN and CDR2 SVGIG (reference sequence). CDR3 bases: TGTGCCTGGAGCGCCAGGACTAGCGGGGTTATAGATACGCAGTATTTT. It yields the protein CAWSARTSGVIDTQYF.

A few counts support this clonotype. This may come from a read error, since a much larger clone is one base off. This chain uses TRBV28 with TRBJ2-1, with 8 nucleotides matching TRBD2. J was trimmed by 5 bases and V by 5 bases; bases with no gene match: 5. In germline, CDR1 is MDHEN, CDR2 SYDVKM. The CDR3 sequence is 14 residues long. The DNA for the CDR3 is TGTGCCAGCAGTCCACTAGCGGTGGACAATGAGCAGTTCTTC. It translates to CASSPLAVDNEQFF.

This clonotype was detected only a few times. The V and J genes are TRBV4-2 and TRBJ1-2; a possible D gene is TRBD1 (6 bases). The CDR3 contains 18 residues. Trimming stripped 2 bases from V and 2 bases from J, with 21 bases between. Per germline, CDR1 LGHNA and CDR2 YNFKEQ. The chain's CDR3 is CASSQSGGGAAENYGYTF. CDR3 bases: TGTGCCAGCAGCCAATCCGGAGGGGGAGCCGCTGAGAACTATGGCTACACCTTC.

CDR3 DNA: TGTGCCAGCTGTACGACCGGGACTAGCGGGGGGAGCTCCTACAATGAGCAGTTCTTC. This sequence encodes CASCTTGTSGGSSYNEQFF. The chain carries TRBV12-3 or TRBV12-4 and TRBJ2-1; 15 positions match TRBD2. This CDR3 comprises 19 residues. Trimming took 8 bases from V and 0 from J; bases not matched to a gene: 11.

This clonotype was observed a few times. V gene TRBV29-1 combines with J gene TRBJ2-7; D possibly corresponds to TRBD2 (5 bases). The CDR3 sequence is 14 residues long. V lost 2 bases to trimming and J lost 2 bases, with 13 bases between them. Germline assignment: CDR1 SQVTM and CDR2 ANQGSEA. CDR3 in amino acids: CSVERSGIPYEQYF. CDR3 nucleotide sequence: TGCAGCGTTGAACGCTCGGGGATTCCCTACGAGCAGTACTTC.